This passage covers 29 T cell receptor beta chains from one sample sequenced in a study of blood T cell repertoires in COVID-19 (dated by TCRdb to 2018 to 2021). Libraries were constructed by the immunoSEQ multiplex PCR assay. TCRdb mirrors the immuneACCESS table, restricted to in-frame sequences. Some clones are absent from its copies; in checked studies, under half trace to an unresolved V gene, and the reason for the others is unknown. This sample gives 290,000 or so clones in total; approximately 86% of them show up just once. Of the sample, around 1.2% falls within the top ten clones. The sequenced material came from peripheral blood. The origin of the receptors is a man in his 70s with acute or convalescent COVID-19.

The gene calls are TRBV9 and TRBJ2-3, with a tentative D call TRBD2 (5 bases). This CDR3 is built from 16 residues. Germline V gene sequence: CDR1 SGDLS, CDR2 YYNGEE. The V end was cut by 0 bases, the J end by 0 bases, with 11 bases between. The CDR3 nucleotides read TGTGCCAGCAGCGTAGGCGTTAGCGAAAGCACAGATACGCAGTATTTT. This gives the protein CASSVGVSESTDTQYF.

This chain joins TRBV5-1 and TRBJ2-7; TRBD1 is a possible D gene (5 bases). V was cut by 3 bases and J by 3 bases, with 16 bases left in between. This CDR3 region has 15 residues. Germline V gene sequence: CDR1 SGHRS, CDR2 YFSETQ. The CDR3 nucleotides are TGCGCCAGCAGCTCGCGTGGAGCAGGGAACTACGAGCAGTACTTC. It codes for CASSSRGAGNYEQYF.

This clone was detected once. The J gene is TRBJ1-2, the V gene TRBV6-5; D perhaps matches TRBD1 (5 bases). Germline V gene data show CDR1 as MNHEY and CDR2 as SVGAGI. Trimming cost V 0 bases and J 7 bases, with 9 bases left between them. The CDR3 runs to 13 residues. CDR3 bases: TGTGCCAGCAGTTACTCGGCAGGGTTTGGCTACACCTTC. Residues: CASSYSAGFGYTF.

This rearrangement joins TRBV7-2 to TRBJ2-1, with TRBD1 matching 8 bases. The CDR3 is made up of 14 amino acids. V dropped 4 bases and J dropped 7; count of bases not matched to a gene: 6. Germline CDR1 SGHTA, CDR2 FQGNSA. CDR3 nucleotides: TGTGCCAGCAGCTCCCGGACAGGGCGTAATGAGCAGTTCTTC. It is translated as CASSSRTGRNEQFF.

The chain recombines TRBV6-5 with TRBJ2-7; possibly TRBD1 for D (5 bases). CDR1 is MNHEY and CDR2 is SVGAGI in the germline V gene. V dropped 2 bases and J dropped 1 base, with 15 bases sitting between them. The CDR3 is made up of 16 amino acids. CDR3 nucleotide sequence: TGTGCCAGCAGTTACGGCCAGGGCTCCAATTCCTACGAGCAGTACTTC. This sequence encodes CASSYGQGSNSYEQYF.

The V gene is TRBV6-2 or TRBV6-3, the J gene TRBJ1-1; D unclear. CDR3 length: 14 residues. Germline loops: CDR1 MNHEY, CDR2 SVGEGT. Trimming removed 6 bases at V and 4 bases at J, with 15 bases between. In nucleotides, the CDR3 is TGTGCCAGCAGCCCTTCCGATTACGGCACTGAAGCTTTCTTT. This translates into CASSPSDYGTEAFF.

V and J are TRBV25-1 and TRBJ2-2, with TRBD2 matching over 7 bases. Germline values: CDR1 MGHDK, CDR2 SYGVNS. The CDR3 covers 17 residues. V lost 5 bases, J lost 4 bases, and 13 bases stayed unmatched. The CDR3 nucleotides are TGTGCCAGCAGTCCTTTAGATGGCAGGGAGGGCACCGGGGAGCTGTTTTTT. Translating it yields CASSPLDGREGTGELFF.

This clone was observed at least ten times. CDR3 sequence: CASSYPGTGAVNEQFF. The DNA for the CDR3 is TGTGCCAGCAGTTATCCCGGGACAGGGGCTGTCAATGAGCAGTTCTTC. This sequence joins TRBV6-5 and TRBJ2-1; 10 nucleotides agree with TRBD1. Germline trimming cut 3 bases from V and 6 bases from J; bases unmatched to any gene: 8. The CDR3 covers 16 residues. The germline CDR1 and CDR2 sequences are MNHEY and SVGAGI.

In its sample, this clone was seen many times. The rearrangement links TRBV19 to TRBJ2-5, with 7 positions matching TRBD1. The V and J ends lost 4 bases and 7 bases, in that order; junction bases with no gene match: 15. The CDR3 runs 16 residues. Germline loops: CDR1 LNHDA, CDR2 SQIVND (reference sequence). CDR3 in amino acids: CASSNPRDSLQGTQYF. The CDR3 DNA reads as TGTGCCAGTAGTAACCCCCGGGACAGCTTACAGGGGACCCAGTACTTC.

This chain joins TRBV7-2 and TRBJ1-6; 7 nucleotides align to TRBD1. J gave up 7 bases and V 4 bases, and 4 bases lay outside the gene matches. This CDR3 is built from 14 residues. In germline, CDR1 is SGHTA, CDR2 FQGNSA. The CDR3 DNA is TGTGCCAGCAGCTCGGGACAGCCCAATTCACCCCTCCACTTT. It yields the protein CASSSGQPNSPLHF. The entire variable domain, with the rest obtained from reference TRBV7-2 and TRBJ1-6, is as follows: GAGVSQSPSNKVTEKGKDVELRCDPISGHTALYWYRQSLGQGLEFLIYFQGNSAPDKSGLPSDRFSAERTGGSVSTLTIQRTQQEDSAVYLCASSSGQPNSPLHFGNGTRLTVT.

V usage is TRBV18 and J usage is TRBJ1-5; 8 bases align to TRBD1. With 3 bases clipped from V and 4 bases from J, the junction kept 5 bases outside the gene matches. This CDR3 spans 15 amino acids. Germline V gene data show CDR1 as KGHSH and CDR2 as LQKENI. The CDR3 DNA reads TGTGCCAGCTCACCTCTCGGACAGGGAAATCAGCCCCAGCATTTT. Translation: CASSPLGQGNQPQHF.

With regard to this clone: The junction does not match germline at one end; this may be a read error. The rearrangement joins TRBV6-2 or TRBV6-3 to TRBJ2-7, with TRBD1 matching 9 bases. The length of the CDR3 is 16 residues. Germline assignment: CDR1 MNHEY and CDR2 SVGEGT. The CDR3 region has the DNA TGTGCCAGCAGTTACAGACAGGGGGTGCCCTCTTACGATCAGTACTTC. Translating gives CASSYRQGVPSYDQYF.

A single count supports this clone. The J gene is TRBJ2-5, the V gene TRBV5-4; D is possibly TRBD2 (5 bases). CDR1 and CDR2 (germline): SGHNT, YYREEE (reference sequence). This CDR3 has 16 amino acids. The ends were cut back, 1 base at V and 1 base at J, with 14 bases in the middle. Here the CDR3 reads CASSLPVRGSQETQYF. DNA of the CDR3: TGTGCCAGCAGCTTGCCAGTTCGGGGATCCCAAGAGACCCAGTACTTC.

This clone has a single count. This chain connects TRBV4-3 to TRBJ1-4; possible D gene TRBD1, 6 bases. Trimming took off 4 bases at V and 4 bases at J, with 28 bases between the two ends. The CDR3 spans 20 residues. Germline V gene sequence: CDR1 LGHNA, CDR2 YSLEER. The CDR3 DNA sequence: TGCGCCAGCAGCCGTTATATACCCGGGACAAGAAAAAGCCTTAATGAAAAACTGTTTTTT. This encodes CASSRYIPGTRKSLNEKLFF.

CDR3 sequence (DNA): TGTGCCATCAGTGGTAGAGCGGGGGGGACTTTTGAGACCCAGTACTTC. Amino acids: CAISGRAGGTFETQYF. The chain recombines TRBV10-3 with TRBJ2-5; 10 bases are a match to TRBD2. CDR3 length: 16 residues. CDR1 and CDR2 from the germline V gene are ENHRY and SYGVKD. V was clipped by 4 bases and J by 5 bases; unmatched bases: 10.

CDR3 nucleotides: TGTGCCAGCAGTGACATACTTCTAGCGGGGGGCAGCAAAAACATTCAGTACTTC. Protein: CASSDILLAGGSKNIQYF. The rearrangement links TRBV6-1 to TRBJ2-4; 11 bases are a match to TRBD2. Germline values: CDR1 MNHNS, CDR2 SASEGT. CDR3 length: 18 amino acids. The ends lost 3 bases at V and 3 bases at J; junction bases unmatched: 10.

The CDR3: CASRLAGGYNEQFF. The CDR3 coding sequence is TGTGCCAGCAGACTAGCGGGAGGCTACAATGAGCAGTTCTTC. The chain couples TRBV7-2 to TRBJ2-1, with 12 bases matching TRBD2. Trimming took 6 bases from V and 3 from J; bases not matched to a gene: 0. The CDR3 runs 14 residues. The V gene's germline CDR1 is SGHTA and CDR2 FQGNSA.

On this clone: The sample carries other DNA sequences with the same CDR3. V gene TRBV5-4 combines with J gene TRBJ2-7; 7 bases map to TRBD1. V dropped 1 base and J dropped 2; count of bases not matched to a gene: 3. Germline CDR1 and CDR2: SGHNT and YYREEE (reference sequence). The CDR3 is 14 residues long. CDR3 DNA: TGTGCCAGCAGCTTGCCGGGACAGACCTACGAGCAGTACTTC. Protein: CASSLPGQTYEQYF.

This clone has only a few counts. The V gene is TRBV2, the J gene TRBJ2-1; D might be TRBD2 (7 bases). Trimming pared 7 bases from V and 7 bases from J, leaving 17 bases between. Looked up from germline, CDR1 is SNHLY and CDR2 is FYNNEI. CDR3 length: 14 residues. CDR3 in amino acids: CASNVGGVRNEQFF. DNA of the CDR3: TGTGCCAGCAATGTAGGGGGGGTCAGGAATGAGCAGTTCTTC.

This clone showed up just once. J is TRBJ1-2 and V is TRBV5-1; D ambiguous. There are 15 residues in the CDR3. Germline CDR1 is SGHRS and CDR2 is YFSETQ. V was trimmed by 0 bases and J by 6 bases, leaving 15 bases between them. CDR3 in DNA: TGCGCCAGCAGCTTGGTAGGTCTCTGGGCTGATGGCTACACCTTC. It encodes CASSLVGLWADGYTF.

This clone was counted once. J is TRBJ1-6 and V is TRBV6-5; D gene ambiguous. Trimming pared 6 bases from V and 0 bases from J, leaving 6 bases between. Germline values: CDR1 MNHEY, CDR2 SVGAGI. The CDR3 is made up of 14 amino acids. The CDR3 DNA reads TGTGCCAGCAGCGGGAGCTCCTATAATTCACCCCTCCACTTT. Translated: CASSGSSYNSPLHF.

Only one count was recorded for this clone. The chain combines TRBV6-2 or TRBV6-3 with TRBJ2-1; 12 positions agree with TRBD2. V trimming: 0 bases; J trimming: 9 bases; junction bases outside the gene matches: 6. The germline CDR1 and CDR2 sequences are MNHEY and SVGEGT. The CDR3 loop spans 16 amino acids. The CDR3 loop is CASSYSLAGGSGEQFF. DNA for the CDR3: TGTGCCAGCAGTTACTCCCTAGCGGGAGGGTCTGGTGAGCAGTTCTTC.

The CDR3 bases are TGCGCCAGCAGCCAAGAGTCAAACACCGGGGAGCTGTTTTTT. Amino acids: CASSQESNTGELFF. V is TRBV4-3 and J is TRBJ2-2; D not certain. Trimming took off 0 bases at V and 2 bases at J, with 4 bases between the two ends. CDR1 is LGHNA and CDR2 is YSLEER in the germline V gene. The CDR3 is 14 amino acids.

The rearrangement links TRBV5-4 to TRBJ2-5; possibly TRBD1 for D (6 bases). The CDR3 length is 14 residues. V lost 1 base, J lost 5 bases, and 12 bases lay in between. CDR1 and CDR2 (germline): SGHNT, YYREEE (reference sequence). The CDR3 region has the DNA TGTGCCAGCAGCTTGTCAGGGGCAAGGGAGACCCAGTACTTC. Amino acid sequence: CASSLSGARETQYF.

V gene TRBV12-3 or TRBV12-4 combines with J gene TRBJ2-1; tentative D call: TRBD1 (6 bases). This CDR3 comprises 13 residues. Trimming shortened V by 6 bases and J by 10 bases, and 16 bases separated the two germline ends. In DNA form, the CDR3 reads TGTGCCAGCAGCCCTACGAGAGGACAGGAGCAGTTCTTC. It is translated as CASSPTRGQEQFF.

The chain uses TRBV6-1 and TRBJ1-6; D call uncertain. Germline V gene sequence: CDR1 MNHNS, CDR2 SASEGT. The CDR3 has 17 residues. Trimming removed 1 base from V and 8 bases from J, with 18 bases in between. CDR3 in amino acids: CASSEVLAGRGYSPLHF. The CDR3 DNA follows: TGTGCCAGCAGTGAAGTACTCGCGGGCCGAGGATATTCACCCCTCCACTTT.

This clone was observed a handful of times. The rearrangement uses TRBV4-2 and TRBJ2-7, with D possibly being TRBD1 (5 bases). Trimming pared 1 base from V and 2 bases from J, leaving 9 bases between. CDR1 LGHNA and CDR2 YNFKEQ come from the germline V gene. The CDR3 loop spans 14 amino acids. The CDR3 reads CASSQGRQTYEQYF. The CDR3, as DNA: TGTGCCAGCAGCCAAGGGAGACAGACCTACGAGCAGTACTTC.

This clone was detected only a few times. Here the CDR3 reads CAISDRQGGHGYTF. CDR3 DNA: TGTGCCATCAGTGATAGACAGGGGGGGCATGGCTACACCTTC. V gene TRBV10-3 combines with J gene TRBJ1-2; 9 positions match TRBD1. Germline CDR1 and CDR2: ENHRY and SYGVKD. This CDR3 has 14 residues. After removal of 3 bases from V and 6 bases from J, the junction contained 5 bases not matched to a gene.

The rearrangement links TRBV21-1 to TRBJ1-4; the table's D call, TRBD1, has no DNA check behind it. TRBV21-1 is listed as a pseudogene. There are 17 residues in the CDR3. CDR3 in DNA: TGTGCCAGCAGCAAAGTATGGGCAGGGGCGCGTGATGAAAAACTGTTTTTT. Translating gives CASSKVWAGARDEKLFF.